Listed below are T cell receptor beta chains from one sample, sequenced in a study of blood T cell repertoires in COVID-19. Using immunoSEQ multiplex PCR, the repertoire was profiled, and TCRdb retains in-frame clones only, with some absent. The sample carries 100,000 to 150,000 clones, approximately 87% recorded once. The material sequenced was peripheral blood. The receptor source for this set is a man in his 70s with active COVID-19. Both conserved end residues are part of each CDR3. The order of the fields is CDR3 DNA, CDR3 protein, V gene, D gene, clone size, J gene. D genes are given only for firm matches. Only some rows state a clone size, as once, few, many or a class for expanded clones.

TGTGCCAGCAGCCTGACGGGTCCTAACTATGGCTACACCTTC CASSLTGPNYGYTF TRBV3-1/TRBV3-2 NA NA TRBJ1-2
TGTGCCAGCTCACCTGGTGAGGGTGGTACTGAAGCTTTCTTT CASSPGEGGTEAFF TRBV18 NA NA TRBJ1-1
TGTGCCAGCAGCCCTACCCTACGGGACAGGGGCGAGCAGTACTTC CASSPTLRDRGEQYF TRBV9 TRBD1 NA TRBJ2-7
TGTGCCAGCAGCCCGAACGGGCTAGCGGGAGCCTACTTC CASSPNGLAGAYF TRBV3-1/TRBV3-2 TRBD2 NA TRBJ2-7
TGTGCCAGCAGCAACCGGGACAGGGGGCGAGAGACCCAGTACTTC CASSNRDRGRETQYF TRBV7-9 TRBD1 NA TRBJ2-5
TGTGCCAGCAGCTTAGGACAGGGGTCGGGATTGAACACTGAAGCTTTCTTT CASSLGQGSGLNTEAFF TRBV13 TRBD1 NA TRBJ1-1
TGTGCCACCAGTCCATCTGGGACTACCGAGAGGCGAGAGCAGTACTTC CATSPSGTTERREQYF TRBV24-1 TRBD2 NA TRBJ2-7
TGTGCCAGCAGCCTCCTAGGCCCGGGACAGGGCAGTTCACCCCTCCACTTT CASSLLGPGQGSSPLHF TRBV7-2 TRBD1 NA TRBJ1-6
TGTGCCAGCAGCCCGGGACTCAGCTCCTACAATGAGCAGTTCTTC CASSPGLSSYNEQFF TRBV3-1/TRBV3-2 NA once TRBJ2-1
TGTGCCAGCAGTCAGGACAGGGCCTACACAGATACGCAGTATTTT CASSQDRAYTDTQYF TRBV27 TRBD1 NA TRBJ2-3
TGTGCCAGCCGATCACCCGGGACAGGGGCCTACGAGCAGTACTTC CASRSPGTGAYEQYF TRBV28 TRBD1 NA TRBJ2-7
TGTGCCAGCAGCTTCACCGGAACTAGCACCTACAATGAGCAGTTCTTC CASSFTGTSTYNEQFF TRBV7-3 NA NA TRBJ2-1
TGTGCCAGCACCGCGCGACAGGGGATGTTCTATGGCTACACCTTC CASTARQGMFYGYTF TRBV7-2 TRBD1 NA TRBJ1-2
TGCAGTGCTAGTAGGAGCGGGTCTCCCTCCCAAGAGACCCAGTACTTC CSASRSGSPSQETQYF TRBV20-1 NA NA TRBJ2-5
TGTGCCAGCAGCCAATCGCAGGGGCCGCGGGAGACCCAGTACTTC CASSQSQGPRETQYF TRBV16 NA few TRBJ2-5
TGTGCCAGCAGTTTAGGCGGGGACCTCTCCTACAATGAGCAGTTCTTC CASSLGGDLSYNEQFF TRBV27 NA NA TRBJ2-1
TGTGCCAGCAGTGAACGAGTCACAGATACGCAGTATTTT CASSERVTDTQYF TRBV2 NA NA TRBJ2-3
TGTGCCAGCAGTTCCCGCGGGGCTTCCTACGAGCAGTACTTC CASSSRGASYEQYF TRBV27 NA NA TRBJ2-7
TGTGCCACCAGCAGAGATGGCGGGCATGAGCAGTTCTTC CATSRDGGHEQFF TRBV15 NA NA TRBJ2-1
TGTGCCAGCAGCGAGGATAGTCCGGGCACCGGGGAGCTGTTTTTT CASSEDSPGTGELFF TRBV7-9 NA NA TRBJ2-2
TGTGCCAGCAGCGCAACAGGGGGCATCCAGGAGACCCAGTACTTC CASSATGGIQETQYF TRBV9 TRBD1 NA TRBJ2-5
TGCAGCGTTGCACAGGGAAATAGCAATCAGCCCCAGCATTTT CSVAQGNSNQPQHF TRBV29-1 NA NA TRBJ1-5
TGTGCCATCAGTGGGCTAGCGGGAGAAAAAGAGCAGTTCTTC CAISGLAGEKEQFF TRBV10-3 TRBD2 NA TRBJ2-1
TGCGCCAGCAGCCCGAGCGGGTCAGCAAACACCGGGGAGCTGTTTTTT CASSPSGSANTGELFF TRBV4-1 NA NA TRBJ2-2
TGTGCCAGCAGTAGACAGCACATTGAAGCTTTCTTT CASSRQHIEAFF TRBV12-3/TRBV12-4 NA NA TRBJ1-1
TGTGCCAGCAGCGTAGCTCCCCCCGGGAGTCCCTTCTACAATGAGCAGTTCTTC CASSVAPPGSPFYNEQFF TRBV9 NA NA TRBJ2-1
TGTGCCAGCAGCCCGGGACTTAAAGAGACCCAGTACTTC CASSPGLKETQYF TRBV12-3/TRBV12-4 NA NA TRBJ2-5
TGTGCCAGCAGTGACTCGATCAGGGGGAGGCAGTTCTTC CASSDSIRGRQFF TRBV6-4 TRBD1 NA TRBJ2-1
TGCAGCGTTGCCACGGTGGGAGGGCCGAACACCGGGGAGCTGTTTTTT CSVATVGGPNTGELFF TRBV29-1 TRBD2 NA TRBJ2-2
TGTGCCAGCAGCCTTCTAGCGGGAGAATCCCACGAGCAGTACTTC CASSLLAGESHEQYF TRBV5-6 TRBD2 NA TRBJ2-7
TGTGCCAGCTCATACAGGGAGGGCAATGAGCAGTTCTTC CASSYREGNEQFF TRBV18 NA NA TRBJ2-1
TGTGCCTGGAGTGGAGGTAGCAATCAGCCCCAGCATTTT CAWSGGSNQPQHF TRBV30 NA NA TRBJ1-5
TGTGCCACCAGCAGAGATCGGGGACAGGGCTACGAGCAGTACTTC CATSRDRGQGYEQYF TRBV15 TRBD1 NA TRBJ2-7
TGTGCCAGCAGCCAAGATCCGGGGACCTACGAGCAGTACTTC CASSQDPGTYEQYF TRBV4-2 NA NA TRBJ2-7
TGCGCCAGCAGCTTGTACTACGAGAACACTGAAGCTTTCTTT CASSLYYENTEAFF TRBV5-1 NA NA TRBJ1-1
TGTGTCAGAAGCGTGTCAGGGGTTGGTGAAAAACTGTTTTTT CVRSVSGVGEKLFF TRBV7-5 NA few TRBJ1-4
TGTGCCAGCAGGAGAGGGACAGGGGGATCTCTAAGGGGTCAGCCCCAGCATTTT CASRRGTGGSLRGQPQHF TRBV28 TRBD1 NA TRBJ1-5
TGTGCCAGCAGCAAAAGATTCGGCGGGAGGGCCCGGTTGGAGACCCAGTACTTC CASSKRFGGRARLETQYF TRBV21-1 NA NA TRBJ2-5
TGTGCCAGCAGTTTATATGGACAGTCGTACACTGAAGCTTTCTTT CASSLYGQSYTEAFF TRBV27 NA NA TRBJ1-1
TGTGCCAGCAGTCCAGGACTAGCGGGGTATTACGAGCAGTACTTC CASSPGLAGYYEQYF TRBV6-5 TRBD2 NA TRBJ2-7
TGTGCCAGCCGAGGCGGTACCGGGGAGCTGTTTTTT CASRGGTGELFF TRBV6-5 NA NA TRBJ2-2
TGTGCCAGCAGCCAAGATATCGGGGGCAATGAGCAGTTCTTC CASSQDIGGNEQFF TRBV3-1/TRBV3-2 NA NA TRBJ2-1
TGTGCCAGCAGCTTAGATCCAGGGTTTACTGAAGCTTTCTTT CASSLDPGFTEAFF TRBV7-9 NA NA TRBJ1-1
TGCGCCAGCAGCCAGAGGACTAGCGGTTACGAGCAGTACTTC CASSQRTSGYEQYF TRBV4-3 TRBD2 NA TRBJ2-7
TGTGCCACCAACCCCGGACTAGCGGGAGTTGGCGAGCAGTACTTC CATNPGLAGVGEQYF TRBV7-9 TRBD2 NA TRBJ2-7
TGTGCCAGCAGCCAGGGGCCAACAGATACGCAGTATTTT CASSQGPTDTQYF TRBV5-5 NA NA TRBJ2-3
TGCGCCAGCAGCTTGGACGGGGAGAGCTATGGCTACACCTTC CASSLDGESYGYTF TRBV5-1 NA NA TRBJ1-2
TGTGCCAGCAGCCGGGACAGGGGAAGAGGAAACATTCAGTACTTC CASSRDRGRGNIQYF TRBV2 TRBD1 NA TRBJ2-4
TGTGCCAGCAGTTTTAGCAGTCATCAGCCCCAGCATTTT CASSFSSHQPQHF TRBV27 NA few TRBJ1-5
TGTGCCAGCAGTGCTGAGGGGCGGGGGCTGAGCACAGATACGCAGTATTTT CASSAEGRGLSTDTQYF TRBV6-1 NA NA TRBJ2-3